This T cell receptor beta chain comes out of a study of T cell responses to AZD1222 COVID-19 vaccine. This CDR3 spans 14 amino acids. With 4 bases clipped from V and 0 bases from J, the junction kept 0 bases outside the gene matches. From germline, CDR1 is KGHSH and CDR2 LQKENI. The assay was immunoSEQ multiplex PCR, and TCRdb's table has in-frame clones only and misses some. The sample lists 170,000 or so clones, 90% seen once, with less than 1.6% in the top ten. Material: peripheral blood, obtained on day 0 of AZD1222 vaccination. The clonotype was recovered from an adult in good health. The gene calls are TRBV18 and TRBJ1-3; 7 nucleotides line up with TRBD1. The CDR3 protein is CASSRQGSGNTIYF. The DNA of the CDR3 is TGTGCCAGCTCACGACAGGGCTCTGGAAACACCATATATTTT.